This is a list of T cell receptor beta chains from one sample in a study of cytomegalovirus exposure and HLA in healthy donors. Clones were sequenced by immunoSEQ multiplex PCR, and TCRdb holds only the in-frame ones, with some missing. This sample has about 73,000 clones, with roughly 71% found just once. Sequenced input: PBMCs. The receptors here all came from a man in his 70s in good health and CMV-seronegative. The CDR3 runs from the conserved cysteine through the conserved F or W. Each record gives: V gene, CDR3 protein.

>TRBV5-1
CASSLQGKNTEAFF
>TRBV18
CASSPSTVTEAFF
>TRBV5-1
CASSASLAGGLTGELFF
>TRBV14
CASSSLDTREQYF
>TRBV6-5
CASSYLGGRADTQYF
>TRBV6-5
CASSYSPSGWAYEQYF
>TRBV18
CASGTGTGANVLTF
>TRBV28
CASSLQLSNQPQHF
>TRBV9
CASSVGLGGGSYEQYF
>TRBV5-1
CASSSGGSGNGYTF
>TRBV6-1
CASRTGDLPQHF
>TRBV5-1
CASSGGGFVQSETQYF
>TRBV15
CATSRDLSGANVLTF
>TRBV7-2
CASSLDASGRAVGELFF
>TRBV27
CATAPGGPHNEQFF
>TRBV10-1
CASSGQLLTGRHTGELFF
>TRBV29-1
CSAAPGQRGNTIYF
>TRBV6-5
CASSSTGGPTGELFF
>TRBV21-1
CATPAGTGGEPQHF
>TRBV7-9
CASSSFAGQYNEQFF
>TRBV6-1
CASSHDRTSYGYTF
>TRBV5-1
CASSLGQGAYEQYF
>TRBV6-1
CASSVVLGGSYEQYF